The 26 T cell receptor beta chains below were found in one sample sequenced in a study of shared clonotypes between healthy human individuals. Measured with immunoSEQ multiplex PCR; TCRdb has only the in-frame clones, and not every one. Among around 2.1 million clones listed, under 95% were seen once. Naive CD8 cells were CD45RO-negative, positively selected for CCR7, excluding terminally differentiated effector memory CD45RA+ cells. The sequencing input was naive CD8+ T cells from PBMCs. The receptors come from a man aged 18 to 35 in good health. Some clones in this sample may be carry-over from other donors' samples.

As concerns this clone: Other DNA sequences of this sample code for an identical CDR3. The chain couples TRBV28 to TRBJ2-3, with D perhaps TRBD1 or TRBD2 (5 bases each). Germline V gene data show CDR1 as MDHEN and CDR2 as SYDVKM. Trimming took 3 bases from V and 4 from J, leaving 8 bases between them. The CDR3 spans 13 residues. CDR3 nucleotide sequence: TGTGCCAGCAGTTTGAGGGGCGCAGATACGCAGTATTTT. This codes for CASSLRGADTQYF.

The V and J genes are TRBV11-2 and TRBJ2-2, with a weak D call TRBD2 (6 bases). Trimming cost V 8 bases and J 1 base, with 20 bases left between them. CDR1 SGHAT and CDR2 FQNNGV come from the germline V gene. The CDR3 consists of 17 residues. The CDR3 here is CASPGAGPLQNTGELFF. The CDR3, as DNA: TGTGCCAGCCCAGGAGCGGGCCCATTACAGAACACCGGGGAGCTGTTTTTT.

The rearrangement links TRBV27 to TRBJ2-1; D is unclear. The germline V gene encodes CDR1 MNHEY and CDR2 SMNVEV (reference sequence). The CDR3 runs to 19 residues. Trimming shortened V by 5 bases and J by 2 bases, and 25 bases separated the two germline ends. The DNA for the CDR3 is TGTGCCAGCAGTCAGATGTTGTTAACAGTTAAGGCGACCTACAATGAGCAGTTCTTC. Translation: CASSQMLLTVKATYNEQFF.

The genes are TRBV11-2 and TRBJ2-3, with D unclear. Germline V gene data show CDR1 as SGHAT and CDR2 as FQNNGV. The ends were cut back, 5 bases at V and 0 bases at J, with 12 bases in the middle. The CDR3 length is 15 residues. The DNA of the CDR3 is TGTGCCAGCAGCGCCCTGGCAGCTAGCACAGATACGCAGTATTTT. This codes for CASSALAASTDTQYF. The whole variable domain, remainder taken from reference TRBV11-2 and TRBJ2-3, is EAGVAQSPRYKIIEKRQSVAFWCNPISGHATLYWYQQILGQGPKLLIQFQNNGVVDDSQLPKDRFSAERLKGVDSTLKIQPAKLEDSAVYLCASSALAASTDTQYFGPGTRLTVL.

The V and J genes are TRBV9 and TRBJ2-1; 10 bases fit TRBD2. V was clipped by 0 bases and J by 10 bases; unmatched bases: 1. Germline-derived CDR1 and CDR2 are SGDLS and YYNGEE. CDR3 size: 13 residues. DNA of the CDR3: TGTGCCAGCAGCGTAGGGACTAGCGGAGAGCAGTTCTTC. It yields the protein CASSVGTSGEQFF.

This chain connects TRBV28 to TRBJ2-5; 7 bases align to TRBD2. There are 13 residues in the CDR3. Trimming at V came to 3 bases and at J to 7 bases, leaving 5 bases not matched to a gene. The germline gives CDR1 MDHEN, CDR2 SYDVKM. CDR3 protein: CASSFDWGGTQYF. In DNA form, the CDR3 reads TGTGCCAGCAGTTTCGATTGGGGGGGGACCCAGTACTTC.

This rearrangement joins TRBV18 to TRBJ1-1; D call uncertain. Germline CDR1 and CDR2: KGHSH and LQKENI. The V and J ends lost 3 bases and 0 bases respectively, with 11 bases between them. CDR3 length: 15 amino acids. The CDR3, as DNA: TGTGCCAGCTCACCCCTTGGGAGATTGAACACTGAAGCTTTCTTT. Protein: CASSPLGRLNTEAFF. Combining the CDR3 with reference TRBV18 and TRBJ1-1 gives the whole variable domain NAGVMQNPRHLVRRRGQEARLRCSPMKGHSHVYWYRQLPEEGLKFMVYLQKENIIDESGMPKERFSAEFPKEGPSILRIQQVVRGDSAAYFCASSPLGRLNTEAFFGQGTRLTVV.

The chain couples TRBV27 to TRBJ1-1; the D gene is possibly TRBD1 (6 bases). The germline CDR1 and CDR2 sequences are MNHEY and SMNVEV (reference sequence). The V and J ends lost 8 bases and 5 bases respectively, with 21 bases between them. The CDR3 contains 15 residues. For the CDR3, the DNA is TGTGCCAGCCGTATAGGGGGTGGATCTGCGACTGAAGCTTTCTTT. Translated, it gives CASRIGGGSATEAFF.

This clone was counted a few times. The chain combines TRBV2 with TRBJ1-5; D not certain. V was cut by 3 bases and J by 2 bases, with 5 bases left in between. Germline V gene data show CDR1 as SNHLY and CDR2 as FYNNEI. CDR3 length: 13 residues. The CDR3 DNA sequence: TGTGCCAGCAGTGACTGGGGCAATCAGCCCCAGCATTTT. Protein sequence: CASSDWGNQPQHF.

This rearrangement joins TRBV7-9 to TRBJ2-7; D uncertain. The CDR3 runs 16 residues. From germline, CDR1 is SEHNR and CDR2 FQNEAQ (reference sequence). Trimming cost V 4 bases and J 2 bases, with 18 bases left between them. CDR3 bases: TGTGCCAGCAGCTCACCTCCCCCGAGACTCGCCTACGAGCAGTACTTC. Protein: CASSSPPPRLAYEQYF. Drawing the rest from reference TRBV7-9 and TRBJ2-7, the complete variable domain is DTGVSQNPRHKITKRGQNVTFRCDPISEHNRLYWYRQTLGQGPEFLTYFQNEAQLEKSRLLSDRFSAERPKGSFSTLEIQRTEQGDSAMYLCASSSPPPRLAYEQYFGPGTRLTVT.

Worth noting for this clone: Other DNA sequences in this specimen translate into the identical CDR3. The chain combines TRBV4-3 with TRBJ2-7; 9 nucleotides align to TRBD1. CDR1 LGHNA and CDR2 YSLEER come from the germline V gene. The CDR3 extends over 14 amino acids. J gave up 2 bases and V 3 bases, and 2 bases lay outside the gene matches. The CDR3 protein is CASSQDRGAYEQYF. CDR3 nucleotides: TGCGCCAGCAGCCAGGACAGGGGTGCCTACGAGCAGTACTTC.

The J gene is TRBJ2-1, the V gene TRBV14, with 7 bases identical to TRBD2. CDR1 and CDR2 from the germline V gene are SGHDN and FVKESK. This CDR3 has 16 residues. V was pared by 2 bases and J by 3 bases, with 7 bases of the junction left unmatched. The chain's CDR3 is CASSQWVAGVYNEQFF. The CDR3 nucleotides read TGTGCCAGCAGCCAATGGGTTGCGGGAGTCTACAATGAGCAGTTCTTC.

The CDR3 reads CASSLVGGGGYEQYF. The CDR3 coding sequence is TGCGCCAGCAGCTTGGTGGGGGGTGGCGGCTACGAGCAGTACTTC. This rearrangement joins TRBV5-1 to TRBJ2-7; D is possibly TRBD2 (6 bases). Trimming took 0 bases from V and 3 from J, leaving 13 bases between them. The CDR3 has 15 residues. From germline, CDR1 is SGHRS and CDR2 YFSETQ. Supplemented by reference TRBV5-1 and TRBJ2-7, the full variable domain reads KAGVTQTPRYLIKTRGQQVTLSCSPISGHRSVSWYQQTPGQGLQFLFEYFSETQRNKGNFPGRFSGRQFSNSRSEMNVSTLELGDSALYLCASSLVGGGGYEQYFGPGTRLTVT.

The chain couples TRBV28 to TRBJ2-3, with D uncertain. The germline CDR1 and CDR2 sequences are MDHEN and SYDVKM. The V gene lost 2 bases and the J gene lost 6 bases, with 9 bases spanning the gap. The CDR3 length is 13 residues. CDR3 coding DNA: TGTGCCAGCAGTTTAACCGTAGGGGATACGCAGTATTTT. It encodes CASSLTVGDTQYF.

This clone was counted once. This chain links TRBV7-9 with TRBJ2-2; TRBD1 agrees at 7 bases. With V trimmed by 4 bases and J by 12 bases, 8 bases remained unmatched. The length of the CDR3 is 13 residues. The germline V gene encodes CDR1 SEHNR and CDR2 FQNEAQ (reference sequence). Here the CDR3 reads CASSSDRARKLFF. CDR3 DNA sequence: TGTGCCAGCAGCTCCGACAGGGCCCGAAAGCTGTTTTTT.

This clone showed up just once. V and J are TRBV19 and TRBJ2-1; 10 positions agree with TRBD2. With V trimmed by 4 bases and J by 8 bases, 5 bases remained unmatched. CDR1 and CDR2 (germline): LNHDA, SQIVND (reference sequence). This CDR3 comprises 14 residues. CDR3 sequence: CASSTGTSVHEQFF. The CDR3 DNA follows: TGTGCCAGTAGTACTGGGACTAGCGTGCATGAGCAGTTCTTC.

The chain employs TRBV25-1 and TRBJ1-1; TRBD1 is a possible D gene (5 bases). The CDR3 is made up of 16 amino acids. CDR1 and CDR2 from the germline V gene are MGHDK and SYGVNS. V was pared by 8 bases and J by 0 bases, with 19 bases between. The CDR3 DNA is TGTGCCAGCCCTGGGGGGAACCGGCCCATGAACACTGAAGCTTTCTTT. This encodes CASPGGNRPMNTEAFF.

Turning to this clone: Other nucleotide sequences in the sample specify the same CDR3. The chain recombines TRBV5-1 with TRBJ2-2, with TRBD2 matching over 13 bases. Germline CDR1 and CDR2: SGHRS and YFSETQ. The CDR3 loop spans 16 amino acids. Trimming at V came to 4 bases and at J to 5 bases, leaving 5 bases not matched to a gene. The CDR3 region is CASSPRTSGSTGELFF. The DNA for the CDR3 is TGCGCCAGCAGCCCAAGGACTAGCGGGAGTACCGGGGAGCTGTTTTTT.

The chain links TRBV29-1 to TRBJ2-7; D perhaps matches TRBD1 (5 bases). Germline CDR1 and CDR2: SQVTM and ANQGSEA. The CDR3 has 12 residues. Trimming removed 4 bases at V and 2 bases at J, with 9 bases between. CDR3 amino acids: CSVGGRAYEQYF. CDR3 coding DNA: TGCAGCGTTGGGGGCAGGGCCTACGAGCAGTACTTC.

This clone was seen just once. V is TRBV27 and J is TRBJ2-7; 14 bases align to TRBD2. Germline V gene sequence: CDR1 MNHEY, CDR2 SMNVEV (reference sequence). The length of the CDR3 is 15 residues. Trimming removed 7 bases from V and 5 bases from J; junction bases left unmatched: 7. This CDR3 reads CASKTGLAGGHEQYF. Written as DNA, the CDR3 is TGTGCCAGCAAGACAGGACTAGCGGGAGGACACGAGCAGTACTTC.

V gene TRBV6-5 combines with J gene TRBJ2-1; D might be TRBD2 (6 bases). The CDR3 length is 15 residues. The germline V gene encodes CDR1 MNHEY and CDR2 SVGAGI. V was trimmed by 6 bases and J by 3 bases, leaving 15 bases between them. The CDR3 loop is CASSLFLAVYNEQFF. As DNA, the CDR3 is TGTGCCAGCAGCCTATTCTTAGCGGTCTACAATGAGCAGTTCTTC.

This clone was detected only once. The V and J genes are TRBV9 and TRBJ2-1, with TRBD2 matching 8 bases. This CDR3 contains 15 residues. Unmatched junction bases numbered 7, after V lost 3 bases and J lost 5 bases. Germline V CDR1 and CDR2: SGDLS, YYNGEE. The CDR3 sequence is CASSASGSSNNEQFF. DNA of the CDR3: TGTGCCAGCAGCGCGAGCGGGAGTAGCAACAATGAGCAGTTCTTC.

The V gene is TRBV27, the J gene TRBJ2-7, with 9 bases identical to TRBD1. Germline V gene lookup returns CDR1 MNHEY and CDR2 SMNVEV (reference sequence). J was trimmed by 4 bases and V by 5 bases; bases with no gene match: 6. This CDR3 is 14 amino acids long. The CDR3 nucleotides read TGTGCCAGCAGTGCCCGACAGGGGGTTTACGAGCAGTACTTC. The encoded protein is CASSARQGVYEQYF.

J is TRBJ2-7 and V is TRBV9; possibly TRBD2 for D (6 bases). Germline-derived CDR1 and CDR2 are SGDLS and YYNGEE. V was cut by 4 bases and J by 4 bases, with 15 bases left in between. This CDR3 contains 14 residues. The CDR3 DNA is TGTGCCAGCAGCCCGAGGGCGGAGGGGTACGAGCAGTACTTC. Translating it yields CASSPRAEGYEQYF.

The chain recombines TRBV11-2 with TRBJ2-1; 7 bases are shared with TRBD2. The J segment lost 3 bases and the V segment lost 3 bases, leaving 5 bases of the junction unmatched. CDR3 length equals 15 residues. Germline assignment: CDR1 SGHAT and CDR2 FQNNGV. CDR3 protein: CASSFWLADYNEQFF. In nucleotides, the CDR3 is TGTGCCAGCAGCTTCTGGCTAGCGGACTACAATGAGCAGTTCTTC.

The CDR3 sequence: CASSLLLYNTEAFF. CDR3 in DNA: TGTGCCAGCAGCTTATTGTTGTATAACACTGAAGCTTTCTTT. The chain employs TRBV7-9 and TRBJ1-1; the D is unclear. The CDR3 has 14 residues. Germline assignment: CDR1 SEHNR and CDR2 FQNEAQ (reference sequence). The ends were cut back, 2 bases at V and 2 bases at J, with 9 bases in the middle.